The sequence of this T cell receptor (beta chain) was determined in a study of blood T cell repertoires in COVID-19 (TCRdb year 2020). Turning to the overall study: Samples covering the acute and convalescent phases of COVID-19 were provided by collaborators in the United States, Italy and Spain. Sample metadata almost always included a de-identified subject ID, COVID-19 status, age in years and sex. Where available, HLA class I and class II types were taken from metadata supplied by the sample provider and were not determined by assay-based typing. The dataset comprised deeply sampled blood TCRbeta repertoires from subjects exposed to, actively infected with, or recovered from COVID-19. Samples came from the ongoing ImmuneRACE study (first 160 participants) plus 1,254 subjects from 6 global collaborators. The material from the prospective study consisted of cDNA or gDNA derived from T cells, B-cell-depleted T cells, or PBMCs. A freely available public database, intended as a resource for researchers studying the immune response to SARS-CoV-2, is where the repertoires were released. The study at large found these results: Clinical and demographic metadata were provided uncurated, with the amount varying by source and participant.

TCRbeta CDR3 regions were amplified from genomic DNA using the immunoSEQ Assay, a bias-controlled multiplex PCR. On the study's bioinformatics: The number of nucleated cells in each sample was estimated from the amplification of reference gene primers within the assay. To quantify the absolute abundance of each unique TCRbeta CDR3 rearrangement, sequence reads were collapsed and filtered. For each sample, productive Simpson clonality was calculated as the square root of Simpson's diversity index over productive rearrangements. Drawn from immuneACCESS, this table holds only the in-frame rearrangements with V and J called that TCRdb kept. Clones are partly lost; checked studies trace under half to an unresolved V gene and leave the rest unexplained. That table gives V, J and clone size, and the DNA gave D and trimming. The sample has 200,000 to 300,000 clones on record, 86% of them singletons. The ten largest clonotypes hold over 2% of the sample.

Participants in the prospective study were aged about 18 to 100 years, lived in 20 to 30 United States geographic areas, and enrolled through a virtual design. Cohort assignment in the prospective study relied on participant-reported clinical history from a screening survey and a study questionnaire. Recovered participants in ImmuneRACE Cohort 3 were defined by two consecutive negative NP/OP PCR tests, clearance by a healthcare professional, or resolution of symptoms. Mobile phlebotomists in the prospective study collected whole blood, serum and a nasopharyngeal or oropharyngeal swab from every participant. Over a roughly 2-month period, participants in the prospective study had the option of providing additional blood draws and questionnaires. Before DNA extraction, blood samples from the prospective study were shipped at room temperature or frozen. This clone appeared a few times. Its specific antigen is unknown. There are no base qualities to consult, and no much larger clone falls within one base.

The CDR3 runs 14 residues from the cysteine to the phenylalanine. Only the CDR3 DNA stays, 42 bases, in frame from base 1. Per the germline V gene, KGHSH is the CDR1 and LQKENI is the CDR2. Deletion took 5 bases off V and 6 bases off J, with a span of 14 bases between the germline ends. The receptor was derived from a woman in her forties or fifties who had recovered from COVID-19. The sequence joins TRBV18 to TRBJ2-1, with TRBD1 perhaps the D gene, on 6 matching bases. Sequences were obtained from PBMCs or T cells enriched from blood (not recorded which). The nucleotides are TGTGCCAGCTCAAGACAGGCCGCGGGCAATGAGCAGTTCTTC. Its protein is CASSRQAAGNEQFF.